The clone carrying this T cell receptor (beta chain) was seen repeatedly, ten times or more. Its antigen is as yet unknown. The V end was cut by 6 bases, the J end by 4 bases, with 4 bases between. Per germline, CDR1 MNHEY and CDR2 SVGAGI. There are 11 residues in the CDR3. This entry is derived from a study of tumor-infiltrating lymphocytes in primary liver carcinoma. Study observations and caveats: Between tumor regions, pairs overlapped more than tumor-adjacent and tumor-blood pairs did.

The investigators made TCR beta cDNA from approximately 0.5 ug total RNA, using a constant-region primer. Slightly modified ARM-PCR with three nested multiplex PCR rounds yielded TCR beta libraries. Running ten to eleven cycles apiece, the first two PCR rounds relied on TRBV1-TRBV30 forward primers together with a C-beta reverse primer. TCRdb ran MiXCR on the multiplex PCR reads and lists one entry per CDR3 protein. The sample lists 100,000 or so distinct CDR3 sequences; around two thirds were seen once. Unsorted bulk tissue of about 18-34 mg yielded co-extracted RNA and DNA. What was sequenced was liver tumor tissue from sampling region 2. Subset given: tumor region T2, inferior pole. This clonotype was sampled from a woman aged 55-69 years with primary liver carcinoma and hepatitis B virus infection. The chain has TRBV6-5 and TRBJ2-1; the D is unclear. Here the CDR3 DNA reads TGTGCCAGCAGGGGGTACAATGAGCAGTTCTTC. This sequence encodes CASRGYNEQFF.